Shown below are 22 T cell receptor beta chains from a single sample sequenced in a study of blood T cell repertoires in COVID-19. Using immunoSEQ multiplex PCR, the repertoire was profiled, and TCRdb retains in-frame clones only, with some absent. The sample lists a few hundred thousand clones; 87% were seen once. The specimen was PBMCs or T cells enriched from blood (not recorded which). The source is a man between 18 and 35 years old with acute COVID-19.

The V call is TRBV10-1, the J call TRBJ2-1, with D perhaps matching TRBD1 (5 bases). The CDR3 consists of 14 residues. V gave up 3 bases and J gave up 4 bases, with 10 bases separating them. Germline loops: CDR1 WNHNN, CDR2 SYGVQD (reference sequence). The CDR3 reads CASSEGARYNEQFF. CDR3 coding DNA: TGCGCCAGCAGTGAAGGGGCCAGGTACAATGAGCAGTTCTTC.

Only one count was recorded for this clone. The gene calls are TRBV28 and TRBJ2-1; 9 positions agree with TRBD1. The germline gives CDR1 MDHEN, CDR2 SYDVKM. The CDR3 is 15 residues long. The V segment lost 2 bases and the J segment 5 bases; nucleotides outside the gene matches: 4. DNA of the CDR3: TGTGCCAGCAGTTTAGTGAACAGGGGGCACAATGAGCAGTTCTTC. Amino acid sequence: CASSLVNRGHNEQFF.

This clone has only a few counts. V and J are TRBV9 and TRBJ2-3; D is uncertain. Trimming stripped 0 bases from V and 2 bases from J, with 7 bases between. From germline, CDR1 is SGDLS and CDR2 YYNGEE. The CDR3 runs to 14 residues. The CDR3 sequence: CASSVADTTDTQYF. CDR3 DNA: TGTGCCAGCAGCGTAGCTGACACCACAGATACGCAGTATTTT.

The sample holds one count of this clone. The chain links TRBV28 to TRBJ2-2; perhaps TRBD2 as D (5 bases). Germline CDR1 MDHEN, CDR2 SYDVKM. The CDR3 runs 13 residues. Trimming stripped 2 bases from V and 4 bases from J, with 5 bases between. CDR3 bases: TGTGCCAGCAGTTTAGAGGGCACCGGGGAGCTGTTTTTT. As protein: CASSLEGTGELFF.

The genes are TRBV12-3 or TRBV12-4 and TRBJ2-1; D remains ambiguous. Deletions cut 5 bases from V and 8 bases from J, with 13 bases between. The CDR3 is 13 residues long. The CDR3 region is CASSDSPRDEQFF. CDR3 DNA sequence: TGTGCCAGCAGTGATAGTCCGAGAGATGAGCAGTTCTTC.

V and J are TRBV4-2 and TRBJ2-7, with TRBD2 as a possible D gene (5 bases). Trimming removed 1 base from V and 2 bases from J, with 15 bases in between. Germline CDR1 LGHNA, CDR2 YNFKEQ. The CDR3 is 16 amino acids. The CDR3 region has the DNA TGTGCCAGCAGCCAAGCCTTTGGACGAGGGACCTACGAGCAGTACTTC. The encoded protein is CASSQAFGRGTYEQYF.

This clone was observed once. The rearrangement links TRBV7-8 to TRBJ1-5; D is unresolved. From germline, CDR1 is SGHVS and CDR2 FQNEAQ. The length of the CDR3 is 13 residues. V gave up 2 bases and J gave up 4 bases, with 6 bases separating them. In DNA form, the CDR3 reads TGTGCCAGCAGCTTACTAGAGAATCAGCCCCAGCATTTT. Translated: CASSLLENQPQHF.

The V gene is TRBV4-1, the J gene TRBJ2-7; 8 bases fit TRBD1. V gave up 0 bases and J gave up 6 bases; unmatched junction bases: 4. The germline CDR1 and CDR2 sequences are MGHRA and YSYEKL. The CDR3 spans 14 residues. The CDR3 DNA reads as TGCGCCAGCAGCCAAGAACAGGGGGTGGGCGAGCAGTACTTC. Amino acid sequence: CASSQEQGVGEQYF.

The CDR3 protein is CATGTSGGNEQFF. CDR3 DNA: TGTGCCACCGGGACTAGCGGGGGGAATGAGCAGTTCTTC. The V call is TRBV28, the J call TRBJ2-1; 15 nucleotides line up with TRBD2. Looked up from germline, CDR1 is MDHEN and CDR2 is SYDVKM. Unmatched junction bases numbered 2, after V lost 10 bases and J lost 7 bases. The CDR3 has 13 amino acids.

The CDR3 DNA follows: TGTGCCAGCAGTTACGGACAGGGAGCATACAATGAGCAGTTCTTC. This codes for CASSYGQGAYNEQFF. The chain is built from TRBV6-2 or TRBV6-3 and TRBJ2-1; TRBD1 aligns across 8 bases. CDR1 is MNHEY and CDR2 is SVGEGT in the germline V gene. With V trimmed by 2 bases and J by 4 bases, 4 bases remained unmatched. The CDR3 sequence is 15 residues long.

In DNA, the CDR3 is TGCAGCGTTGTTGGGGGCCCAAGGGCTTACAATGAGCAGTTCTTC. Its translation: CSVVGGPRAYNEQFF. This sequence joins TRBV29-1 and TRBJ2-1; D might be TRBD1 (6 bases). The V and J ends lost 4 bases and 4 bases respectively, with 17 bases between them. The CDR3 is 15 amino acids. The V gene's germline CDR1 is SQVTM and CDR2 ANQGSEA.

This chain joins TRBV2 and TRBJ1-2; maybe TRBD1 (6 bases). Germline-derived CDR1 and CDR2 are SNHLY and FYNNEI. There are 12 residues in the CDR3. The V end lost 6 bases, the J end lost 3 bases, and 8 bases lay between the germline ends. The CDR3 reads CASRGQDYGYTF. Written as DNA, the CDR3 is TGTGCCAGCAGGGGACAAGACTATGGCTACACCTTC.

There are a few counts of this clone. A junction end diverges from the germline sequence, so it may reflect a read error. The chain couples TRBV28 to TRBJ1-5; maybe TRBD1 (6 bases). CDR3 length: 12 amino acids. Germline loops: CDR1 MDHEN, CDR2 SYDVKM. CDR3 sequence: CASSPATGSVRF. Here the CDR3 DNA reads TGTGCCAGCAGCCCGGCTACAGGGTCCGTACGATTT.

V is TRBV14 and J is TRBJ1-6, with 7 bases that match TRBD1. This CDR3 is built from 14 residues. Trimming removed 5 bases from V and 9 bases from J; junction bases left unmatched: 7. Germline CDR1 SGHDN, CDR2 FVKESK. Written as DNA, the CDR3 is TGTGCCAGCAGCTTCAGGGGGTTCGGTTCACCCCTCCACTTT. It translates to CASSFRGFGSPLHF.

This chain links TRBV27 with TRBJ2-1; D not certain. This CDR3 has 15 residues. From germline, CDR1 is MNHEY and CDR2 SMNVEV (reference sequence). Trimming shortened V by 2 bases and J by 0 bases, and 8 bases separated the two germline ends. CDR3 in amino acids: CASSLGPSSYNEQFF. DNA for the CDR3: TGTGCCAGCAGTTTAGGGCCGAGCTCCTACAATGAGCAGTTCTTC.

The chain uses TRBV11-2 and TRBJ2-5, with a tentative D call TRBD1 (6 bases). The CDR3 has 13 residues. Trimming left V 4 bases short and J 6 bases short, with 12 bases between. Germline CDR1 SGHAT, CDR2 FQNNGV. The CDR3 is CASSSQGWQTQYF. The CDR3 DNA sequence: TGTGCCAGCAGCTCTCAGGGGTGGCAGACCCAGTACTTC.

This clone was picked up one time. The chain employs TRBV7-9 and TRBJ2-2, with D possibly being TRBD2 (5 bases). CDR1 and CDR2 from the germline V gene are SEHNR and FQNEAQ (reference sequence). The CDR3 is made up of 16 amino acids. V lost 6 bases and J lost 6, with 20 bases in between. CDR3 in DNA: TGTGCCAGCAGTTCAGAGGAGCGGCAGTTTTCCGGGGAGCTGTTTTTT. Encoded protein: CASSSEERQFSGELFF.

This chain uses TRBV9 with TRBJ2-7; a weak D match, TRBD2 (5 bases). The CDR3 is 13 amino acids. V gave up 4 bases and J gave up 10 bases, with 18 bases separating them. Germline CDR1 SGDLS, CDR2 YYNGEE. For the CDR3, the DNA is TGTGCCAGCAGCCGTCTACTAGAGGGTATCCAGTACTTC. Its protein is CASSRLLEGIQYF.

V is TRBV6-4 and J is TRBJ2-1, with D unresolved. CDR1 MRHNA and CDR2 SNTAGT come from the germline V gene. V was shortened by 3 bases and J by 5 bases, with 5 bases between the two germline ends. This CDR3 has 12 residues. CDR3 amino acids: CASSETHNEQFF. As DNA, the CDR3 is TGTGCCAGCAGTGAGACTCACAATGAGCAGTTCTTC.

Only one count was recorded for this clone. V and J are TRBV4-2 and TRBJ2-5, with TRBD1 matching over 9 bases. From germline, CDR1 is LGHNA and CDR2 YNFKEQ. CDR3 size: 16 residues. With V trimmed by 2 bases and J by 4 bases, 8 bases remained unmatched. The CDR3 loop is CASSQPNRDRAETQYF. CDR3 DNA: TGTGCCAGCAGCCAACCTAACCGGGACAGGGCAGAGACCCAGTACTTC.

The chain carries TRBV11-3 and TRBJ2-5; perhaps TRBD2 as D (6 bases). The V end lost 1 base, the J end lost 0 bases, and 18 bases lay between the germline ends. This CDR3 is built from 18 residues. Germline V gene sequence: CDR1 SGHNT, CDR2 YENEEA. In DNA form, the CDR3 reads TGTGCCAGCAGCTTAGTTCCGACTAGTTGGAGGTACCAAGAGACCCAGTACTTC. As protein: CASSLVPTSWRYQETQYF. The complete variable domain, with remaining parts taken from reference TRBV11-3 and TRBJ2-5, reads EAGVVQSPRYKIIEKKQPVAFWCNPISGHNTLYWYLQNLGQGPELLIRYENEEAVDDSQLPKDRFSAERLKGVDSTLKIQPAELGDSAVYLCASSLVPTSWRYQETQYFGPGTRLLVL.

The CDR3 DNA sequence: TGCGCCAGCAGCGAGGGACTAGCGGGAGGGGTAACCTACGAGCAGTACTTC. The encoded protein is CASSEGLAGGVTYEQYF. The chain joins TRBV4-1 to TRBJ2-7, with 16 nucleotides matching TRBD2. The CDR3 is made up of 17 amino acids. V trimming: 5 bases; J trimming: 2 bases; junction bases outside the gene matches: 6. Germline assignment: CDR1 MGHRA and CDR2 YSYEKL.